This TCR beta chain was identified during a study of blood T cell repertoires in COVID-19. Whole-study context: Acute-phase and convalescent COVID-19 samples originated in the United States, Italy and Spain. PBMCs, B-cell-depleted T cells, or T cells were the source of the cDNA or gDNA that made up the material.

Some clones are missing from TCRdb's copy, which holds only in-frame ones; the method was immunoSEQ multiplex PCR. In the table there are 150,000 or so clones, 60% to 85% of which are singletons. This CDR3 spans 15 amino acids. Germline assignment: CDR1 SNHLY and CDR2 FYNNEI. V trimming: 6 bases; J trimming: 0 bases; junction bases outside the gene matches: 4. The chain carries TRBV2 and TRBJ2-2; 7 bases align to TRBD1. The sample consisted of peripheral blood. The sequence derives from a man older than 75 with acute or convalescent COVID-19. CDR3 protein: CASRLGTANTGELFF. CDR3 nucleotide sequence: TGTGCCAGCAGGCTCGGGACAGCGAACACCGGGGAGCTGTTTTTT.